The present entry profiles one T cell receptor beta chain with its context. Of the isolated RNA, all was reverse transcribed, and so the sequenced material was expressed TCRB transcripts. TCRdb's copy holds only in-frame clones and misses some; the assay was immunoSEQ multiplex PCR. Of around 15,000 clones in the sample, 45% to 65% were seen once. This CDR3 has 13 residues. V was pared by 6 bases and J by 2 bases, with 10 bases between. The germline V gene has CDR1 ENHRY and CDR2 SYGVKD. These data come from a study of beta chain features in type 1 diabetes. In the study overall: Healthy donors and patients had similar age, gender and cell yields.

CD45RO/CCR7/CD25/CD127/CD95/CD27 staining was used to isolate CD4+ naive, central memory, regulatory and stem cell-like memory cells by sorting. This rearrangement joins TRBV10-3 to TRBJ1-2, with D perhaps matching TRBD1 (5 bases). Sequencing was carried out using stem cell memory CD4+ T cells from blood. This receptor was obtained from a woman younger than 35 in good health. The CDR3 nucleotides read TGTGCCATCAGCCAGGGTCAGAACTATGGCTACACCTTC. Its translation: CAISQGQNYGYTF.